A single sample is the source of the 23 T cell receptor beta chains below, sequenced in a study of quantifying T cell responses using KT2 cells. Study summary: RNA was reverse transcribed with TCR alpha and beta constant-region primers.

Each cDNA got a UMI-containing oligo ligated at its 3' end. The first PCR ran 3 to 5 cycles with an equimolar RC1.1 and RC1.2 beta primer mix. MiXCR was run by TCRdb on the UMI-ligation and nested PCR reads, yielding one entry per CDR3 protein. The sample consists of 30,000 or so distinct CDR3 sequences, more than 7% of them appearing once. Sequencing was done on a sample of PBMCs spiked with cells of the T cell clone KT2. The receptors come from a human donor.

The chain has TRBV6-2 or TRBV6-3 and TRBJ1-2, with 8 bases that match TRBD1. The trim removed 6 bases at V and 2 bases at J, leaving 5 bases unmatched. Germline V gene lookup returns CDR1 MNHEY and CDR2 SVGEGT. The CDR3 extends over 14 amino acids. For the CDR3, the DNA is TGTGCCAGCAGCCGACAGGGGAGGAACTATGGCTACACCTTC. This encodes CASSRQGRNYGYTF.

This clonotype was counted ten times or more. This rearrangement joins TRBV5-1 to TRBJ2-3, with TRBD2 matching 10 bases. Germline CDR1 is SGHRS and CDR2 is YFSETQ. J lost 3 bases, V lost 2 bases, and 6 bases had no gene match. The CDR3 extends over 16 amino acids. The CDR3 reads CASSFLAGANTDTQYF. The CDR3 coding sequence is TGCGCCAGCAGCTTTCTAGCGGGGGCCAATACAGATACGCAGTATTTT.

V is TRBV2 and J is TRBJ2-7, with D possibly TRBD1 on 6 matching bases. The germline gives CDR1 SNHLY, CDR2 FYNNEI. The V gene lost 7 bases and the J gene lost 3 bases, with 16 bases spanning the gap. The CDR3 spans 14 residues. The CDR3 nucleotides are TGTGCCAGCAAGGGGACACGGGCGGGCTACGAGCAGTACTTC. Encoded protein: CASKGTRAGYEQYF.

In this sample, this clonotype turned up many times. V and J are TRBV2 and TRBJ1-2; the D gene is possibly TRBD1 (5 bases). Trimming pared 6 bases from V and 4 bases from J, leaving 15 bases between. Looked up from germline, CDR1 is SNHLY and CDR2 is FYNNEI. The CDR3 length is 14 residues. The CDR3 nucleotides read TGTGCCAGCAGGGGCGGGGGACCCTTCTATGGCTACACCTTC. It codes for CASRGGGPFYGYTF. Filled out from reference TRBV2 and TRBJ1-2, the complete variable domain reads EPEVTQTPSHQVTQMGQEVILRCVPISNHLYFYWYRQILGQKVEFLVSFYNNEISEKSEIFDDQFSVERPDGSNFTLKIRSTKLEDSAMYFCASRGGGPFYGYTFGSGTRLTVV.

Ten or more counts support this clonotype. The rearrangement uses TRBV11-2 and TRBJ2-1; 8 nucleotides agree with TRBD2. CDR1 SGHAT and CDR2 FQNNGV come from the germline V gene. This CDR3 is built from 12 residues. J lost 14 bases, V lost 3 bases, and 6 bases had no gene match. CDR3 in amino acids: CASSFSLAEEFF. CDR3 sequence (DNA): TGTGCCAGCAGCTTTTCACTAGCGGAAGAGTTCTTC.

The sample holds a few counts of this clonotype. The CDR3 loop is CASSLTGAWEQYF. The CDR3 DNA follows: TGTGCCAGCAGCCTCACGGGGGCTTGGGAGCAGTACTTC. The chain joins TRBV7-9 to TRBJ2-7; D assignment may be TRBD1 or TRBD2 (6 bases each). The germline V gene has CDR1 SEHNR and CDR2 FQNEAQ (reference sequence). The CDR3 totals 13 residues. Trimming removed 5 bases from V and 7 bases from J, with 15 bases in between. Drawing the rest from reference TRBV7-9 and TRBJ2-7, the complete variable domain is DTGVSQNPRHKITKRGQNVTFRCDPISEHNRLYWYRQTLGQGPEFLTYFQNEAQLEKSRLLSDRFSAERPKGSFSTLEIQRTEQGDSAMYLCASSLTGAWEQYFGPGTRLTVT.

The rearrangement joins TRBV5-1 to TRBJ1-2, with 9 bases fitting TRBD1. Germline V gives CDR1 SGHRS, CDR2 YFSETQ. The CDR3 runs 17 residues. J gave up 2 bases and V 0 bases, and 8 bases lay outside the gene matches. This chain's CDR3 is CASSLGVPGQGNYGYTF. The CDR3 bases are TGCGCCAGCAGCTTGGGTGTCCCGGGACAGGGAAACTATGGCTACACCTTC.

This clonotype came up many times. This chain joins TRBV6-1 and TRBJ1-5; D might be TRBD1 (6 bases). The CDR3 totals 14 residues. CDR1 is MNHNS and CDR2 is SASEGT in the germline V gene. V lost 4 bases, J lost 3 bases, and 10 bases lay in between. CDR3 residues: CASSVWDNNQPQHF. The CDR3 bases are TGTGCCAGCAGTGTATGGGACAACAATCAGCCCCAGCATTTT.

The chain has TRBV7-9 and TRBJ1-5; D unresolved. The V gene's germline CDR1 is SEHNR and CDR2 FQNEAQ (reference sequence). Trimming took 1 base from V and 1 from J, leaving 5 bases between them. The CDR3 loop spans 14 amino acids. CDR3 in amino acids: CASSLVGSNQPQHF. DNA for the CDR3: TGTGCCAGCAGCTTAGTCGGCAGCAATCAGCCCCAGCATTTT.

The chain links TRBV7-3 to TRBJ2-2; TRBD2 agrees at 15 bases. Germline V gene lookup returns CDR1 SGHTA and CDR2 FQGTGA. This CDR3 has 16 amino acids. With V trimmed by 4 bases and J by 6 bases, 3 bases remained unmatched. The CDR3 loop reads CASSSGLAGGPGELFF. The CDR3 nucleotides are TGTGCCAGCAGCTCGGGACTAGCGGGAGGTCCCGGGGAGCTGTTTTTT.

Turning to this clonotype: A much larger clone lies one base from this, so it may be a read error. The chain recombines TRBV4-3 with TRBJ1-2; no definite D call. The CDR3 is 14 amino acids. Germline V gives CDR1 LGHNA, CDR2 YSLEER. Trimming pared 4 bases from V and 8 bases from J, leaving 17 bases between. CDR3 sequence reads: CASSPRSYCGGYTF. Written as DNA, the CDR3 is TGCGCCAGCAGCCCAAGAAGCTACTGTGGCGGCTACACCTTC.

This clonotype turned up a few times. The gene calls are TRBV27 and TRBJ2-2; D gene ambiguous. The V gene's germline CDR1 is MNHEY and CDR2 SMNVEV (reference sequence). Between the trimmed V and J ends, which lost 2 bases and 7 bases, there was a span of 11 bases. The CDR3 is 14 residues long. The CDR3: CASSLGFLNGELFF. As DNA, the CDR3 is TGTGCCAGCAGTTTAGGGTTCCTTAACGGGGAGCTGTTTTTT.

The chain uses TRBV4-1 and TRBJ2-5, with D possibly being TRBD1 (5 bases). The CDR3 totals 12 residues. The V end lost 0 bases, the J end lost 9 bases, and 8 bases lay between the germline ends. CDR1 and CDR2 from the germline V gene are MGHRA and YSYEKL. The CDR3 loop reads CASSQEPGPQYF. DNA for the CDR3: TGCGCCAGCAGCCAAGAGCCAGGGCCCCAGTACTTC.

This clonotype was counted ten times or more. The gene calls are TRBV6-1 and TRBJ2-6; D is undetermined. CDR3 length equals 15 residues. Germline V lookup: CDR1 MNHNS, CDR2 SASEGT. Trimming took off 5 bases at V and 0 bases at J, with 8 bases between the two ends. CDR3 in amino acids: CASSMLTSGANVLTF. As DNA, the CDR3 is TGTGCCAGCAGTATGTTGACCTCTGGGGCCAACGTCCTGACTTTC.

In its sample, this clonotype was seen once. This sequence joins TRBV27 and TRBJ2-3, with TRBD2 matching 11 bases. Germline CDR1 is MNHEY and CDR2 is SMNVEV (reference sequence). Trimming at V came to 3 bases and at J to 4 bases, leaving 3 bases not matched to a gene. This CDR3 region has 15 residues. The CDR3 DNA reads TGTGCCAGCAGTTTTTTAGCGGGAGGGGCAGATACGCAGTATTTT. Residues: CASSFLAGGADTQYF.

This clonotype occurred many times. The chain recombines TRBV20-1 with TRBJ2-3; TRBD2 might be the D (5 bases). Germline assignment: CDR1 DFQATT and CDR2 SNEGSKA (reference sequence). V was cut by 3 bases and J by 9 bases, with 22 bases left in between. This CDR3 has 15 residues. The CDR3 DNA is TGCAGTGCTAGGGAATACCAGAAGACTCGAGGGACGCAGTATTTT. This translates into CSAREYQKTRGTQYF.

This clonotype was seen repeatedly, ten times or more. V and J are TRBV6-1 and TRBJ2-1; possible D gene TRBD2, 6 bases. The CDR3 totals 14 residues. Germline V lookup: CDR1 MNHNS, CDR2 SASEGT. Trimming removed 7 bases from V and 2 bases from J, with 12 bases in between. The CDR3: CASKDYSTYNEQFF. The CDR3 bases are TGTGCCAGCAAGGACTACTCGACCTACAATGAGCAGTTCTTC.

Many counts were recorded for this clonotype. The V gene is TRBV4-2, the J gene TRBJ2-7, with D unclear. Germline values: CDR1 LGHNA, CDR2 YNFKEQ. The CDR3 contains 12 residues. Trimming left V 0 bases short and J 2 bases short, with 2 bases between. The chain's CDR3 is CASSQDPYEQYF. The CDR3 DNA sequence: TGTGCCAGCAGCCAAGACCCCTACGAGCAGTACTTC.

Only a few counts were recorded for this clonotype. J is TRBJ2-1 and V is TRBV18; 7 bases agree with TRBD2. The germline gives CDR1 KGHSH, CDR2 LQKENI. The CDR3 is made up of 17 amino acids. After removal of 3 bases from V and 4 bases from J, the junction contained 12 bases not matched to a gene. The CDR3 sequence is CASSPNVLAASYNEQFF. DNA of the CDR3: TGTGCCAGCTCACCGAACGTTCTAGCGGCTTCATACAATGAGCAGTTCTTC.

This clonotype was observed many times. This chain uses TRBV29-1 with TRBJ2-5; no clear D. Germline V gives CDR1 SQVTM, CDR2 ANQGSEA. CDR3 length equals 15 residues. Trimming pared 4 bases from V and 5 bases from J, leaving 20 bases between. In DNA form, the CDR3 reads TGCAGCGTTGCCCAACGGGTAAATCGGAAGGAGACCCAGTACTTC. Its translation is CSVAQRVNRKETQYF.

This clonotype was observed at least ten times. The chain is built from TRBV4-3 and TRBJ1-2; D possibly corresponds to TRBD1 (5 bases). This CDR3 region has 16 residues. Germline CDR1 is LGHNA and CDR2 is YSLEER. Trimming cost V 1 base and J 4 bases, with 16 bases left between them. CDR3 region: CASSQAWGSGGYGYTF. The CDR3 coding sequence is TGCGCCAGCAGCCAAGCCTGGGGCTCCGGCGGCTATGGCTACACCTTC.

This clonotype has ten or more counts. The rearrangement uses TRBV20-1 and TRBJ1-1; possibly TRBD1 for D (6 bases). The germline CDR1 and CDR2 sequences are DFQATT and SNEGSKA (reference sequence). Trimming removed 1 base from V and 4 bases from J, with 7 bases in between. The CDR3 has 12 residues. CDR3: CSARGQVTEAFF. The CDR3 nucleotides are TGCAGTGCTAGAGGACAGGTCACTGAAGCTTTCTTT.

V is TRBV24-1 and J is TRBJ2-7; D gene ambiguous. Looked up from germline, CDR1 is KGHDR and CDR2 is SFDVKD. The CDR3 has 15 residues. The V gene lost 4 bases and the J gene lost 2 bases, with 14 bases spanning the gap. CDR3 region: CATSDHPRSPYEQYF. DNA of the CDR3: TGTGCCACCAGTGACCACCCCAGGAGCCCCTACGAGCAGTACTTC.